The 32 T cell receptor beta chains below were found in one sample sequenced in a study of blood T cell repertoires in COVID-19. TCRdb's copy holds only in-frame clones and misses some; the assay was immunoSEQ multiplex PCR. This sample carries about 100,000 clones, roughly 91% of them seen once, and the ten largest clones take about 6.3%. The specimen was peripheral blood. These receptors came from a human donor in a cohort sampled during active COVID-19.

The rearrangement joins TRBV4-1 to TRBJ1-2; no definite D call. The CDR3 has 12 residues. Looked up from germline, CDR1 is MGHRA and CDR2 is YSYEKL. The V and J ends lost 0 bases and 10 bases respectively, with 9 bases between them. CDR3 in DNA: TGCGCCAGCAGCCAAGATCAGGCCGTCTACACCTTC. It is translated as CASSQDQAVYTF.

The chain has TRBV4-3 and TRBJ1-2; 7 bases match TRBD1. The CDR3 contains 16 residues. V was clipped by 5 bases and J by 7 bases; unmatched bases: 16. Germline CDR1 reads LGHNA; CDR2 reads YSLEER. This chain's CDR3 is CASSAGTAPSDVGYTF. The CDR3, as DNA: TGCGCCAGCAGCGCTGGGACAGCTCCTTCTGACGTTGGCTACACCTTC.

The table lists this clone with a few counts. The CDR3 spells CASSTAGWADTQYF. In DNA, the CDR3 is TGTGCCAGTAGTACGGCGGGGTGGGCAGATACGCAGTATTTT. This chain connects TRBV19 to TRBJ2-3; D is possibly TRBD2 (6 bases). Trimming stripped 4 bases from V and 4 bases from J, with 12 bases between. The CDR3 spans 14 residues. Germline CDR1 LNHDA, CDR2 SQIVND (reference sequence).

The chain links TRBV3-1 (or the pseudogene TRBV3-2) to TRBJ1-2, with TRBD1 matching over 12 bases. The CDR3 contains 17 residues. With V trimmed by 1 base and J by 6 bases, 9 bases remained unmatched. From germline, CDR1 is LGHDT and CDR2 YNNKEL (reference sequence). The CDR3 protein is CASSQGLGTGGFDGYTF. The CDR3 DNA sequence: TGTGCCAGCAGCCAAGGTCTTGGGACAGGGGGCTTTGATGGCTACACCTTC.

The chain employs TRBV11-2 and TRBJ2-1; no firm D call. The CDR3 consists of 12 residues. V was trimmed by 4 bases and J by 12 bases, leaving 13 bases between them. Germline V gene data show CDR1 as SGHAT and CDR2 as FQNNGV. The chain's CDR3 is CASSSLSRSQFF. The CDR3 bases are TGTGCCAGCAGCTCCCTAAGTCGTTCGCAGTTCTTC.

This rearrangement joins TRBV7-8 to TRBJ2-1; TRBD1 might be the D (5 bases). The V end lost 5 bases, the J end lost 7 bases, and 21 bases lay between the germline ends. The V gene's germline CDR1 is SGHVS and CDR2 FQNEAQ. The length of the CDR3 is 16 residues. The CDR3, as DNA: TGTGCCAGCAGCCCCAAACCACAGGAGACGTGGAATGAGCAGTTCTTC. This codes for CASSPKPQETWNEQFF.

This clone was counted once. This sequence joins TRBV19 and TRBJ2-5; 9 bases are a match to TRBD2. V was clipped by 4 bases and J by 13 bases; unmatched bases: 13. The germline V gene has CDR1 LNHDA and CDR2 SQIVND (reference sequence). This CDR3 comprises 14 residues. CDR3 coding DNA: TGTGCCAGTAGTACTAGCGGGGCGATCTGGAGGCGGTACTTC. As protein: CASSTSGAIWRRYF.

The chain joins TRBV5-1 to TRBJ2-7; tentatively, D is TRBD2 (5 bases). V was trimmed by 7 bases and J by 2 bases, leaving 19 bases between them. The germline gives CDR1 SGHRS, CDR2 YFSETQ. The length of the CDR3 is 15 residues. CDR3 coding DNA: TGCGCCAGCGGCCGAGACCAAACGGGAACCTACGAGCAGTACTTC. This codes for CASGRDQTGTYEQYF.

The chain employs TRBV7-2 and TRBJ2-5; TRBD2 agrees at 14 bases. V was pared by 5 bases and J by 6 bases, with 8 bases of the junction left unmatched. CDR3 size: 16 residues. CDR1 and CDR2 (germline): SGHTA, FQGNSA. The CDR3 loop is CASSAPGLAGVKTQYF. As DNA, the CDR3 is TGTGCCAGCAGCGCGCCGGGACTAGCGGGGGTAAAGACCCAGTACTTC. Variable domain in full (rest from reference TRBV7-2 and TRBJ2-5): GAGVSQSPSNKVTEKGKDVELRCDPISGHTALYWYRQSLGQGLEFLIYFQGNSAPDKSGLPSDRFSAERTGGSVSTLTIQRTQQEDSAVYLCASSAPGLAGVKTQYFGPGTRLLVL.

This chain connects TRBV13 to TRBJ1-1; D possibly corresponds to TRBD1 (5 bases). Germline values: CDR1 PRHDT, CDR2 FYEKMQ (reference sequence). The V and J ends lost 5 bases and 2 bases respectively, with 15 bases between them. The CDR3 is made up of 15 amino acids. CDR3 DNA: TGTGCCAGCAGCCCCTATCCGGGGGTCAACACTGAAGCTTTCTTT. Translation: CASSPYPGVNTEAFF.

J is TRBJ1-5 and V is TRBV24-1, with D hard to call. The CDR3 totals 14 residues. CDR1 KGHDR and CDR2 SFDVKD come from the germline V gene. Trimming pared 1 base from V and 9 bases from J, leaving 12 bases between. CDR3 sequence: CATSDFDSVRPQHF. The CDR3 coding sequence is TGTGCCACCAGTGATTTCGACTCGGTGAGGCCCCAGCATTTT.

J is TRBJ2-1 and V is TRBV30; D uncertain. Germline CDR1 is GTSNPN and CDR2 is SVGIG (reference sequence). This CDR3 is 11 amino acids long. Trimming took 2 bases from V and 6 from J, leaving 5 bases between them. The CDR3 spells CAWSTVNEQFF. CDR3 nucleotides: TGTGCCTGGAGTACGGTCAATGAGCAGTTCTTC.

This rearrangement joins TRBV6-5 to TRBJ2-1; 9 nucleotides agree with TRBD2. CDR3 length: 16 residues. V gave up 4 bases and J gave up 0 bases; unmatched junction bases: 4. The germline V gene has CDR1 MNHEY and CDR2 SVGAGI. Here the CDR3 reads CASSFLSGSSYNEQFF. The CDR3, as DNA: TGTGCCAGCAGTTTCCTTAGCGGGAGCTCCTACAATGAGCAGTTCTTC.

J is TRBJ2-7 and V is TRBV28; 16 nucleotides align to TRBD2. The V gene's germline CDR1 is MDHEN and CDR2 SYDVKM. The length of the CDR3 is 20 residues. The V gene end was trimmed by 6 bases and the J gene end by 2 bases; junction bases not matched to a gene: 16. CDR3: CASSTSRGTSGRAQPYEQYF. The CDR3 region has the DNA TGTGCCAGCAGCACCTCGCGGGGGACTAGCGGGAGGGCACAACCCTACGAGCAGTACTTC.

The rearrangement links TRBV7-2 to TRBJ2-3; TRBD2 agrees at 8 bases. Germline V gene lookup returns CDR1 SGHTA and CDR2 FQGNSA. The trim removed 3 bases at V and 9 bases at J, leaving 2 bases unmatched. This CDR3 comprises 12 residues. The CDR3 bases are TGTGCCAGCAGCTTGACTAGCGAGACGCAGTATTTT. Translation gives CASSLTSETQYF.

This clone was seen just once. The chain couples TRBV18 to TRBJ2-5; D may be TRBD1 (5 bases). CDR1 and CDR2 (germline): KGHSH, LQKENI. CDR3 size: 13 residues. Trimming left V 3 bases short and J 5 bases short, with 10 bases between. CDR3 residues: CASSPGAGETQYF. The DNA of the CDR3 is TGTGCCAGCTCACCTGGGGCAGGGGAGACCCAGTACTTC.

The table lists this clone with a few counts. The chain employs TRBV19 and TRBJ2-7; 7 nucleotides agree with TRBD1. J was trimmed by 3 bases and V by 5 bases; bases with no gene match: 4. This CDR3 has 13 amino acids. The germline V gene encodes CDR1 LNHDA and CDR2 SQIVND (reference sequence). The CDR3 loop is CASSRDRNYEQYF. CDR3 DNA: TGTGCCAGTAGTCGGGACAGAAACTACGAGCAGTACTTC.

The V gene is TRBV4-2, the J gene TRBJ1-1; no clear D. Germline assignment: CDR1 LGHNA and CDR2 YNFKEQ. This CDR3 is built from 13 residues. V gave up 4 bases and J gave up 5 bases, with 11 bases separating them. This chain's CDR3 is CASSPPSGTEAFF. CDR3 nucleotides: TGTGCCAGCAGCCCGCCATCGGGGACTGAAGCTTTCTTT.

The CDR3 protein is CASSLGGGSSYEQYF. CDR3 sequence (DNA): TGTGCCAGCAGCTTGGGAGGGGGAAGCTCCTACGAGCAGTACTTC. The rearrangement uses TRBV5-4 and TRBJ2-7, with TRBD1 as a possible D gene (6 bases). CDR1 is SGHNT, CDR2 YYREEE, per germline (reference sequence). This CDR3 is 15 amino acids long. V shed 0 bases and J shed 0 bases, with 10 bases lying between them.

The genes are TRBV19 and TRBJ1-1; no firm D call. CDR3 length: 12 amino acids. Germline CDR1 is LNHDA and CDR2 is SQIVND (reference sequence). V shed 6 bases and J shed 1 base, with 6 bases lying between them. The DNA for the CDR3 is TGTGCCAGTAGCGGAGGGAACACTGAAGCTTTCTTT. Translated: CASSGGNTEAFF.

This chain joins TRBV19 and TRBJ1-1; possible D gene TRBD1, 6 bases. The CDR3 contains 14 residues. The germline V gene has CDR1 LNHDA and CDR2 SQIVND (reference sequence). V was shortened by 5 bases and J by 5 bases, with 15 bases between the two germline ends. CDR3 sequence reads: CASSQGRGKTEAFF. CDR3 sequence (DNA): TGTGCCAGTAGTCAGGGGAGGGGGAAGACTGAAGCTTTCTTT.

V gene TRBV7-2 combines with J gene TRBJ2-5, with a possible D match to TRBD2 (5 bases). Germline V lookup: CDR1 SGHTA, CDR2 FQGNSA. Deletions cut 5 bases from V and 5 bases from J, with 15 bases between. The CDR3 covers 14 residues. In DNA, the CDR3 is TGTGCCAGCAGCCCCCAACTAGGCCCGGAGACCCAGTACTTC. Encoded protein: CASSPQLGPETQYF. Supplemented by reference TRBV7-2 and TRBJ2-5, the full variable domain reads GAGVSQSPSNKVTEKGKDVELRCDPISGHTALYWYRQSLGQGLEFLIYFQGNSAPDKSGLPSDRFSAERTGGSVSTLTIQRTQQEDSAVYLCASSPQLGPETQYFGPGTRLLVL.

This sequence joins TRBV5-6 and TRBJ1-1; D is unclear. Per germline, CDR1 SGHDT and CDR2 YYEEEE. The CDR3 totals 14 residues. The V gene lost 3 bases and the J gene lost 1 base, with 10 bases spanning the gap. The CDR3 loop is CASSWLGGNTEAFF. In DNA, the CDR3 is TGTGCCAGCAGCTGGTTAGGAGGGAACACTGAAGCTTTCTTT.

The V gene is TRBV6-2 or TRBV6-3, the J gene TRBJ2-7; tentatively, D is TRBD2 (7 bases). V lost 5 bases and J lost 3, with 14 bases in between. Germline CDR1 and CDR2: MNHEY and SVGEGT. CDR3 length equals 14 residues. CDR3 protein: CASSPGLGGYEQYF. DNA of the CDR3: TGTGCCAGCAGTCCCGGACTAGGGGGCTACGAGCAGTACTTC.

Written as DNA, the CDR3 is TGTGCCAGCAGACTAGCGGGGGGGCACGGGGAGCTGTTTTTT. This gives the protein CASRLAGGHGELFF. The J gene is TRBJ2-2, the V gene TRBV2; 13 bases line up with TRBD2. The CDR3 has 14 amino acids. Germline V CDR1 and CDR2: SNHLY, FYNNEI. V dropped 6 bases and J dropped 7; count of bases not matched to a gene: 2.

The chain recombines TRBV4-2 with TRBJ1-6; 11 nucleotides match TRBD1. V lost 3 bases and J lost 9; bases outside the gene matches: 4. CDR3 length: 15 amino acids. CDR1 and CDR2 (germline): LGHNA, YNFKEQ. CDR3 residues: CASSHGQGAGSPLHF. CDR3 in DNA: TGTGCCAGCAGCCACGGACAGGGGGCCGGTTCACCCCTCCACTTT.

CDR3 region: CASIIPRVTEAFF. Here the CDR3 DNA reads TGTGCCAGCATCATCCCCAGGGTCACTGAAGCTTTCTTT. This sequence joins TRBV7-2 and TRBJ1-1; possibly TRBD1 for D (5 bases). The V end was cut by 7 bases, the J end by 4 bases, with 13 bases between. This CDR3 region has 13 residues. Germline-derived CDR1 and CDR2 are SGHTA and FQGNSA.

This chain links TRBV19 with TRBJ1-4; D uncertain. Germline CDR1 LNHDA, CDR2 SQIVND (reference sequence). The V gene lost 9 bases and the J gene lost 2 bases, with 4 bases spanning the gap. The CDR3 is 11 residues long. The CDR3 loop reads CASSTNEKLFF. The DNA of the CDR3 is TGTGCCAGCTCGACTAATGAAAAACTGTTTTTT.

The chain carries TRBV19 and TRBJ1-2; D might be TRBD1 (5 bases). The length of the CDR3 is 16 residues. The V end was cut by 5 bases, the J end by 4 bases, with 20 bases between. Germline V gives CDR1 LNHDA, CDR2 SQIVND (reference sequence). CDR3 loop: CASSPVSGGFGYGYTF. The CDR3 nucleotides are TGTGCCAGTAGTCCCGTAAGCGGGGGTTTCGGCTATGGCTACACCTTC.

The chain links TRBV5-4 to TRBJ1-6; the D gene is possibly TRBD1 (5 bases). This CDR3 is built from 14 residues. Germline CDR1 reads SGHNT; CDR2 reads YYREEE (reference sequence). V was trimmed by 4 bases and J by 5 bases, leaving 10 bases between them. The CDR3 region has the DNA TGTGCCAGCAGCGCGTTCAGGGATAATTCACCCCTCCACTTT. Its translation is CASSAFRDNSPLHF. Using reference TRBV5-4 and TRBJ1-6 for the parts outside the CDR3, the full variable domain is ETGVTQSPTHLIKTRGQQVTLRCSSQSGHNTVSWYQQALGQGPQFIFQYYREEENGRGNFPPRFSGLQFPNYSSELNVNALELDDSALYLCASSAFRDNSPLHFGNGTRLTVT.

The gene calls are TRBV15 and TRBJ1-5, with D hard to call. The CDR3 runs 14 residues. The V gene's germline CDR1 is LNHNV and CDR2 YYDKDF (reference sequence). V was shortened by 0 bases and J by 7 bases, with 10 bases between the two germline ends. CDR3 nucleotides: TGTGCCACCAGCAGAGATACAGAGTTGCAGCCCCAGCATTTT. As protein: CATSRDTELQPQHF.

The chain has TRBV9 and TRBJ1-4; D is perhaps TRBD1 (6 bases). The CDR3 has 16 residues. The V end lost 4 bases, the J end lost 6 bases, and 19 bases lay between the germline ends. The germline V gene has CDR1 SGDLS and CDR2 YYNGEE. CDR3 nucleotide sequence: TGTGCCAGCAGCTCACAGGGTGGAATTGGTCATGAAAAACTGTTTTTT. It is translated as CASSSQGGIGHEKLFF.